What follows is one T cell receptor (beta chain) and its context. Its antigen is currently unknown. This specimen belongs to a study of cytomegalovirus exposure and HLA in healthy donors. Study-level findings and limits: Accurate prediction of HLA-A and HLA-B alleles (for most subjects) was reportedly achieved from TCR beta sequences. What was likely a sequencing artifact was a cluster of highly shared sequence variants. The classifier was said to identify cytomegalovirus status with high specificity and sensitivity.

PCR primers comprised 60 Vbeta and 13 Jbeta primers. Assay: immunoSEQ multiplex PCR; the TCRdb copy retains only in-frame clones and omits some. This sample has about 130,000 clones; 77% occur once, and the top ten carry roughly 3.9%. Germline V CDR1 and CDR2: MNHNS, SASEGT. This CDR3 contains 13 residues. This receptor was obtained from a male donor in good health and CMV-seropositive. The chain uses TRBV6-1 and TRBJ2-5; D gene unclear. The tail of the sequence fits TRBJ2-7 better, so the J call may be wrong. Sequencing was carried out using PBMCs. CDR3 bases: TGTGCCAGCAGTGAATTCACTTCCTACGAGCAGTACTTC. This gives the protein CASSEFTSYEQYF.